This T cell receptor beta chain came from a study of blood T cell repertoires in COVID-19. Background on the study: Both acute and convalescent COVID-19 samples were obtained from the United States, Italy and Spain. The cDNA or gDNA used as material had been derived from T cells, B-cell-depleted T cells, or PBMCs.

Clones were sequenced by immunoSEQ multiplex PCR, and TCRdb holds only the in-frame ones, with some missing. The repertoire holds 84,000 or so clones, with around four fifths as singletons. V lost 5 bases to trimming and J lost 6 bases, with 22 bases between them. Germline loops: CDR1 LGHDT, CDR2 YNNKEL (reference sequence). The CDR3 sequence is 16 residues long. The receptor's source is a human donor in a cohort sampled during active COVID-19. The sequencing input was peripheral blood. The chain links TRBV3-1 (or the pseudogene TRBV3-2) to TRBJ2-5; D possibly corresponds to TRBD1 (6 bases). The CDR3 sequence: CASSYSLGPGAKTQYF. The CDR3, as DNA: TGTGCCAGCAGCTACTCCCTGGGACCAGGGGCGAAGACCCAGTACTTC.